What follows describes a single TCR beta chain. The antigen is unknown. This beta chain is off target for a library built for alpha chains, so its abundance means little. The sample belongs to a study of spatial heterogeneity in lung cancer. The time point is: sample taken at primary tumor resection. TCRdb reanalysed the 5' RACE reads using MiXCR and keeps one entry per CDR3 protein. In the table there are about 4,000 distinct CDR3 sequences, about 26% of which are singletons. Study-wide points: Counts that tracked tumor mutation counts were those of expanded intratumoral alpha and beta TCRs.

The CDR3 runs 15 residues. Trimming cost V 2 bases and J 0 bases, with 8 bases left between them. Germline V lookup: CDR1 LGHDT, CDR2 YNNKEL (reference sequence). The clonotype originates from a male donor with early-stage non-small cell lung cancer. The chain couples TRBV3-1 to TRBJ2-1, with D maybe TRBD2 (7 bases). The sequencing here drew on lung tumor tissue, taken at surgery. This chain's CDR3 is CASSQRGGSYNEQFF. The CDR3 bases are TGTGCCAGCAGCCAAAGGGGGGGCTCCTACAATGAGCAGTTCTTC.